These 8 T cell receptor beta chains came from one sample sequenced in a study of cytomegalovirus exposure and HLA in healthy donors. This PCR relied on a set of 60 Vbeta primers and 13 Jbeta primers. Profiling relied on immunoSEQ multiplex PCR, and the TCRdb table lists in-frame clones only, not all of them. The table lists roughly 220,000 clones, around 85% of them singletons, with approximately 1.5% in the top ten. Sample: PBMCs. Receptors originate from a man aged 45-65 years in good health and CMV-seronegative.

The DNA of the CDR3 is TGCGCCAGCAGCTTGGCTGACAGGGTAGGCGAGCAGTACTTC. This gives the protein CASSLADRVGEQYF. The gene calls are TRBV5-1 and TRBJ2-7; TRBD1 matches at 7 bases. Trimming cost V 0 bases and J 6 bases; bases outside gene matches: 6. Germline-derived CDR1 and CDR2 are SGHRS and YFSETQ. The CDR3 totals 14 residues.

This rearrangement joins TRBV29-1 to TRBJ2-1, with 7 bases lining up with TRBD1. The CDR3 runs 14 residues. The germline V gene has CDR1 SQVTM and CDR2 ANQGSEA. The V gene end was trimmed by 6 bases and the J gene end by 9 bases; junction bases not matched to a gene: 14. The DNA for the CDR3 is TGCAGCGTGGGTAAAACAGGGGTCGGCGGTGAGCAGTTCTTC. Its protein product is CSVGKTGVGGEQFF.

V usage is TRBV5-6 and J usage is TRBJ2-2; D is possibly TRBD2 (5 bases). CDR3 length: 16 amino acids. Germline assignment: CDR1 SGHDT and CDR2 YYEEEE. Deletions cut 1 base from V and 2 bases from J, with 12 bases between. In DNA form, the CDR3 reads TGTGCCAGCAGCTTGAGTGGGAGAGCAAACACCGGGGAGCTGTTTTTT. It yields the protein CASSLSGRANTGELFF.

The chain links TRBV6-1 to TRBJ2-3; 10 positions agree with TRBD1. Germline lookup yields CDR1 MNHNS and CDR2 SASEGT. There are 15 residues in the CDR3. V lost 3 bases to trimming and J lost 1 base; unmatched junction nucleotides: 1. The CDR3 here is CASSETGGGTDTQYF. CDR3 bases: TGTGCCAGCAGTGAGACAGGGGGCGGCACAGATACGCAGTATTTT.

The V call is TRBV6-6, the J call TRBJ2-7; no reliable D call. V dropped 3 bases and J dropped 4 bases, with 7 bases sitting between them. The CDR3 spans 12 residues. The germline CDR1 and CDR2 sequences are MNHNY and SVGAGI (reference sequence). CDR3 sequence (DNA): TGTGCCAGCAGTTATGTTCAATACGAGCAGTACTTC. Its protein is CASSYVQYEQYF.

The chain recombines TRBV19 with TRBJ1-5; TRBD1 agrees at 9 bases. The junction had 5 bases not matched to a gene; V was cut back by 8 bases and J by 0 bases. This CDR3 has 15 amino acids. The germline gives CDR1 LNHDA, CDR2 SQIVND (reference sequence). CDR3 amino acids: CASSLDRGSNQPQHF. CDR3 nucleotide sequence: TGTGCCAGTTCCCTGGACAGGGGTAGCAATCAGCCCCAGCATTTT.

The genes are TRBV28 and TRBJ1-1; a weak D match, TRBD1 (6 bases). Per germline, CDR1 MDHEN and CDR2 SYDVKM. The V gene lost 6 bases and the J gene lost 10 bases, with 18 bases spanning the gap. The CDR3 length is 13 residues. DNA of the CDR3: TGTGCCAGCAGCTTGGCAGGGGTTAATATAGCTTTCTTT. Protein: CASSLAGVNIAFF.

The rearrangement uses TRBV27 and TRBJ1-2, with D tentatively TRBD1 (5 bases). This CDR3 spans 15 amino acids. V dropped 0 bases and J dropped 2 bases, with 10 bases sitting between them. Germline values: CDR1 MNHEY, CDR2 SMNVEV (reference sequence). The CDR3 region has the DNA TGTGCCAGCAGTTTATCGCCGAGACAGAACTATGGCTACACCTTC. It specifies CASSLSPRQNYGYTF.